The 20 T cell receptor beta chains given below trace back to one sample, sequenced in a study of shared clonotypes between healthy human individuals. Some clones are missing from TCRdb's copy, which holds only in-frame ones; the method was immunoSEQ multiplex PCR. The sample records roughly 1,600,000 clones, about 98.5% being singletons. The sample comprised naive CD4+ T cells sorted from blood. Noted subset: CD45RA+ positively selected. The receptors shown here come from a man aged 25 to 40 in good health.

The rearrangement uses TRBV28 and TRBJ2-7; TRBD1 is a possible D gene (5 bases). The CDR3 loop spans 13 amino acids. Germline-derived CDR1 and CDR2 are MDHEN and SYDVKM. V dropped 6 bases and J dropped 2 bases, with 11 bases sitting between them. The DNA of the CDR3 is TGTGCCAGCAGACCCTCAGGGACCTACGAGCAGTACTTC. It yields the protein CASRPSGTYEQYF.

Written as DNA, the CDR3 is TGTGCCATCAGTGAGACCCGGGAGACCCAGTACTTC. Translated, it gives CAISETRETQYF. The rearrangement uses TRBV10-3 and TRBJ2-5; D uncertain. Germline loops: CDR1 ENHRY, CDR2 SYGVKD. Trimming took 2 bases from V and 5 from J, leaving 6 bases between them. The CDR3 length is 12 residues.

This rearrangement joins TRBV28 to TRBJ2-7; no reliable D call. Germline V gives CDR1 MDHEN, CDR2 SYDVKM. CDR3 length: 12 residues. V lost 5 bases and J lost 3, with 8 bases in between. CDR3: CASSVSYYEQYF. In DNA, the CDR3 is TGTGCCAGCAGTGTCTCCTACTACGAGCAGTACTTC.

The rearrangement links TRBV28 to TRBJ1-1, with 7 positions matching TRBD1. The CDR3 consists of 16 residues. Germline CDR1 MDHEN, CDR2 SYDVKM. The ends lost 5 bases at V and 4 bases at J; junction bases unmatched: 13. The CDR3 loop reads CASSPPTGAGGTEAFF. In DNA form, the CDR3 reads TGTGCCAGCAGTCCTCCTACAGGGGCCGGGGGCACTGAAGCTTTCTTT.

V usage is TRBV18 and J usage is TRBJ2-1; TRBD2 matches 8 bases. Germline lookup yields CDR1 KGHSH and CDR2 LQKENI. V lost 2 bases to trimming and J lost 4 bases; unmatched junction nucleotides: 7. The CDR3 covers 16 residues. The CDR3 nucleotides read TGTGCCAGCTCACCAAAGAGGTCTAGCGGGTACAATGAGCAGTTCTTC. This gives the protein CASSPKRSSGYNEQFF.

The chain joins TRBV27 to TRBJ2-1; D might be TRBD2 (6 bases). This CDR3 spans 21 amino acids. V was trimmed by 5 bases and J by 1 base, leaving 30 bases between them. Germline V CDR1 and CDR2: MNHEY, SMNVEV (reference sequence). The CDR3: CASSPLKVWGDTSSSYNEQFF. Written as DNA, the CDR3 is TGTGCCAGCAGTCCCCTCAAGGTATGGGGGGATACATCCTCTTCCTACAATGAGCAGTTCTTC.

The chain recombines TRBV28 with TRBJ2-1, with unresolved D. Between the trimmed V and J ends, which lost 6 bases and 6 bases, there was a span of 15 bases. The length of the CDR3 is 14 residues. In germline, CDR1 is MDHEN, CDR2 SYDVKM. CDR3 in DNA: TGTGCCAGCAGCCTTCTTGCTCCCTTCAATGAGCAGTTCTTC. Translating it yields CASSLLAPFNEQFF.

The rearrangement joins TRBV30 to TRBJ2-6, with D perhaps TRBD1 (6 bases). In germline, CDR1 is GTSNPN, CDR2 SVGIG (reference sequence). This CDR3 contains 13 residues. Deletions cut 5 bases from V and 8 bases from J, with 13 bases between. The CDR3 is CAWERQASNVLTF. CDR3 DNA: TGTGCCTGGGAAAGACAGGCGTCCAACGTCCTGACTTTC.

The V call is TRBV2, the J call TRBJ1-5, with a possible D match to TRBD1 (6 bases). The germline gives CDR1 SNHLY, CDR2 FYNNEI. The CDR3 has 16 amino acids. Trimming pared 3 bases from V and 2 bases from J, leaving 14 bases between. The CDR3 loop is CASSDLIYRGNQPQHF. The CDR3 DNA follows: TGTGCCAGCAGTGACCTTATTTACAGGGGCAATCAGCCCCAGCATTTT.

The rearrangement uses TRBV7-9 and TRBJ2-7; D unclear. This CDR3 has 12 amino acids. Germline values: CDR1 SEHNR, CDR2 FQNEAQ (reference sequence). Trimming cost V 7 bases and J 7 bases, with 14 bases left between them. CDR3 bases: TGTGCCAGCACCCTCATGGGTGGGGAGCAGTACTTC. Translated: CASTLMGGEQYF.

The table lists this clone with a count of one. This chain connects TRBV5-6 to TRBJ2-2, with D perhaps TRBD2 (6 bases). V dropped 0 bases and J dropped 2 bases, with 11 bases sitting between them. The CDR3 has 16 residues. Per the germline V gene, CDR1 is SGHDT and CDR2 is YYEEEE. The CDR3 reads CASSLGLASNTGELFF. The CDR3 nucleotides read TGTGCCAGCAGCTTGGGCCTAGCGTCAAACACCGGGGAGCTGTTTTTT.

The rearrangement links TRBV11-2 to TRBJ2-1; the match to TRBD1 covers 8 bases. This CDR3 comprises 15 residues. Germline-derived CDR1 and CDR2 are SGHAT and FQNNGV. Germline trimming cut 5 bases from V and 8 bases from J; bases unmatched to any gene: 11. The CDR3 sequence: CASSTPGQARYEQFF. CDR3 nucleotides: TGTGCCAGCAGCACGCCGGGACAGGCCCGCTATGAGCAGTTCTTC.

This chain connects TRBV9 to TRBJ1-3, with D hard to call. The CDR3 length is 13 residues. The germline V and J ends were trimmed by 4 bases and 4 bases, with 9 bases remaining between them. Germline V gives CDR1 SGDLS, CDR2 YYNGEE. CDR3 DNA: TGTGCCAGCAGCCCAACGGAAGGAAACACCATATATTTT. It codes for CASSPTEGNTIYF.

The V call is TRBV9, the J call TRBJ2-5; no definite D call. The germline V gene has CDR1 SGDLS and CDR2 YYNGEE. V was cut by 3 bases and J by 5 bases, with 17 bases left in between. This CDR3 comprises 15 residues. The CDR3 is CASSAYTASRETQYF. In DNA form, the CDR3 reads TGTGCCAGCAGCGCGTACACAGCATCCCGGGAGACCCAGTACTTC. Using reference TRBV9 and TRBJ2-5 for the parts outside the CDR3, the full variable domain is DSGVTQTPKHLITATGQRVTLRCSPRSGDLSVYWYQQSLDQGLQFLIQYYNGEERAKGNILERFSAQQFPDLHSELNLSSLELGDSALYFCASSAYTASRETQYFGPGTRLLVL.

Here the CDR3 reads CASSSRRLAGGPHQETQYF. In DNA, the CDR3 is TGTGCCAGCAGCTCCCGTCGACTAGCGGGAGGGCCCCACCAAGAGACCCAGTACTTC. The chain recombines TRBV7-9 with TRBJ2-5; 14 nucleotides align to TRBD2. V shed 4 bases and J 0 bases; nucleotides not matched to a gene: 10. This CDR3 contains 19 residues. The germline CDR1 and CDR2 sequences are SEHNR and FQNEAQ (reference sequence).

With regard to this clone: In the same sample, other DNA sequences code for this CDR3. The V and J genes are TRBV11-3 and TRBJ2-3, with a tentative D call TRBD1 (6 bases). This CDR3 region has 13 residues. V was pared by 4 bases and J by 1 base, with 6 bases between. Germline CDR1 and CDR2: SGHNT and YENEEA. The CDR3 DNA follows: TGTGCCAGCAGCTCAGGGGGCACAGATACGCAGTATTTT. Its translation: CASSSGGTDTQYF.

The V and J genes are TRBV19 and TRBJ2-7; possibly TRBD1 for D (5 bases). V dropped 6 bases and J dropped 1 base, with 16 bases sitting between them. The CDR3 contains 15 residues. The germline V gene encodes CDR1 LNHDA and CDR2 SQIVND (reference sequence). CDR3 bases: TGTGCCAGTAGCACCAGGGCCCTCTTATCCTACGAGCAGTACTTC. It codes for CASSTRALLSYEQYF.

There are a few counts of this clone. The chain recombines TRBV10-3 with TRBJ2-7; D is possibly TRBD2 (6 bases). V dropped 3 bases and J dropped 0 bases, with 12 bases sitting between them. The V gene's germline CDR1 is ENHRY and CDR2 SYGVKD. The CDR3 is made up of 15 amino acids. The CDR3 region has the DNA TGTGCCATCAGTGAACGGTACGGGAGCTCCTACGAGCAGTACTTC. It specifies CAISERYGSSYEQYF.

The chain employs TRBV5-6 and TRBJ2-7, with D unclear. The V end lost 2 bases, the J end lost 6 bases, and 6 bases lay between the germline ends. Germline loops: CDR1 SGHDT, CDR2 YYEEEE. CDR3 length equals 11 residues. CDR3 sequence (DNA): TGTGCCAGCAGCTTTGCGGCCGAGCAGTACTTC. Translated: CASSFAAEQYF.

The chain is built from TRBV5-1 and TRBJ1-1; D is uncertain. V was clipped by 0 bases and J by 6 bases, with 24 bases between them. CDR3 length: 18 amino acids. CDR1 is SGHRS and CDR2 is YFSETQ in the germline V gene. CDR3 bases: TGCGCCAGCAGCTTGGATTCCGGCCTCCGGGCCCTGGAGGCTGAAGCTTTCTTT. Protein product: CASSLDSGLRALEAEAFF.